The 8 T cell receptor beta chains below were found in one sample sequenced in a study of T cell repertoires in cytomegalovirus infection. TCRdb reanalysed the reads using MiXCR and keeps one entry per CDR3 protein. The sample lists around 740,000 distinct CDR3 sequences; about a third were seen once. The sample consisted of PBMCs. These receptors all stem from a human donor in good health (CMV status not recorded). Some clones in this sample may be carry-over from other donors' samples.

This clonotype was found a few times. The V call is TRBV7-9, the J call TRBJ2-7, with 10 bases aligning to TRBD1. The CDR3 runs to 15 residues. The J segment lost 3 bases and the V segment lost 1 base, leaving 3 bases of the junction unmatched. CDR1 SEHNR and CDR2 FQNEAQ come from the germline V gene (reference sequence). The DNA for the CDR3 is TGTGCCAGCAGCTTAGGATGGGACAGGGGCTACGAGCAGTACTTC. Translating gives CASSLGWDRGYEQYF.

The sample holds many counts of this clonotype. CDR3 nucleotide sequence: TGTGCCAGCAGCTCAAGGCGGTCTGAGCAGTTCTTC. Amino acids: CASSSRRSEQFF. This sequence joins TRBV7-2 and TRBJ2-1, with no clear D. From germline, CDR1 is SGHTA and CDR2 FQGNSA. V was clipped by 4 bases and J by 9 bases, with 10 bases between them. The CDR3 covers 12 residues.

A remark on this clonotype: It is likely a read error, because the conserved phenylalanine at the end of the CDR3 is missing. CDR3 coding DNA: TGTGCCAGTAGTATCGGGGCTCAGCCCCAGCATTTG. Residues: CASSIGAQPQHL. V and J are TRBV19 and TRBJ1-5, with D possibly being TRBD1 (5 bases). V was trimmed by 3 bases and J by 6 bases, leaving 6 bases between them. The CDR3 totals 12 residues. The germline CDR1 and CDR2 sequences are LNHDA and SQIVND (reference sequence).

The CDR3 DNA is TGTGCCAGCAGTTTATTCAGGGGAAGTCAACCAGAATGGAAGACCCAGTACTTC. Protein sequence: CASSLFRGSQPEWKTQYF. The rearrangement joins TRBV28 to TRBJ2-5; D is perhaps TRBD1 (6 bases). The V end lost 1 base, the J end lost 6 bases, and 24 bases lay between the germline ends. This CDR3 spans 18 amino acids. Germline V gene sequence: CDR1 MDHEN, CDR2 SYDVKM.

The CDR3: CASIDSGTGEKTLHF. CDR3 DNA: TGTGCCAGCATTGATTCCGGGACAGGGGAAAAAACCCTCCACTTT. The chain combines TRBV28 with TRBJ1-6; TRBD1 matches at 10 bases. The V gene end was trimmed by 7 bases and the J gene end by 14 bases; junction bases not matched to a gene: 14. The CDR3 is made up of 15 amino acids. Germline loops: CDR1 MDHEN, CDR2 SYDVKM.

This clonotype was counted a few times. V is TRBV7-9 and J is TRBJ2-7; D remains ambiguous. Germline V gene sequence: CDR1 SEHNR, CDR2 FQNEAQ (reference sequence). The V end lost 1 base, the J end lost 3 bases, and 10 bases lay between the germline ends. This CDR3 comprises 14 residues. CDR3 in DNA: TGTGCCAGCAGCTTAGTCGGGTCCATCTACGAGCAGTACTTC. Translated: CASSLVGSIYEQYF. Using reference TRBV7-9 and TRBJ2-7 for the parts outside the CDR3, the full variable domain is DTGVSQNPRHKITKRGQNVTFRCDPISEHNRLYWYRQTLGQGPEFLTYFQNEAQLEKSRLLSDRFSAERPKGSFSTLEIQRTEQGDSAMYLCASSLVGSIYEQYFGPGTRLTVT.

This chain connects TRBV10-2 to TRBJ1-5; tentative D call: TRBD1 (6 bases). This CDR3 contains 13 residues. In germline, CDR1 is WSHSY, CDR2 SAAADI. Trimming removed 6 bases from V and 5 bases from J, with 11 bases in between. CDR3 in DNA: TGCGCCAGCAGGGCGGACAGTGATCAGCCCCAGCATTTT. Translation: CASRADSDQPQHF.

This clonotype was observed many times. J is TRBJ2-7 and V is TRBV7-2, with 9 bases lining up with TRBD1. There are 15 residues in the CDR3. Unmatched junction bases numbered 5, after V lost 0 bases and J lost 5 bases. Germline CDR1 and CDR2: SGHTA and FQGNSA. The CDR3 sequence is CASSLAGQGIHEQYF. CDR3 sequence (DNA): TGTGCCAGCAGCTTAGCCGGACAGGGGATCCACGAGCAGTACTTC. The variable domain in full, completed from reference TRBV7-2 and TRBJ2-7, reads GAGVSQSPSNKVTEKGKDVELRCDPISGHTALYWYRQSLGQGLEFLIYFQGNSAPDKSGLPSDRFSAERTGGSVSTLTIQRTQQEDSAVYLCASSLAGQGIHEQYFGPGTRLTVT.